The 6 T cell receptor beta chains given below trace back to one sample, sequenced in a study of OX40 agonist ivuxolimab in advanced cancers. Assay: immunoSEQ multiplex PCR; the TCRdb copy retains only in-frame clones and omits some. The profile shows roughly 43,000 clones, approximately 88% of them singletons. The sequenced sample was CD4+ or CD8+ T cells sorted from blood, obtained in a trial of the OX40 agonist ivuxolimab. The origin of the receptors is an adult with an advanced solid tumor such as melanoma, head and neck, liver or kidney cancer.

This clone showed up just a few times. V usage is TRBV6-5 and J usage is TRBJ1-6; maybe TRBD1 (6 bases). CDR1 and CDR2 from the germline V gene are MNHEY and SVGAGI. Trimming took off 0 bases at V and 12 bases at J, with 6 bases between the two ends. CDR3 length: 12 amino acids. DNA for the CDR3: TGTGCCAGCAGTTACTCCAGGGGACCCCTCCACTTT. It specifies CASSYSRGPLHF.

The chain couples TRBV7-6 to TRBJ1-1; TRBD1 matches at 10 bases. Germline trimming cut 2 bases from V and 5 bases from J; bases unmatched to any gene: 5. CDR1 and CDR2 from the germline V gene are SGHVS and FNYEAQ. CDR3 size: 15 residues. The CDR3, as DNA: TGTGCCAGCAGCTTATGGACAGGGGGTGATACTGAAGCTTTCTTT. It yields the protein CASSLWTGGDTEAFF.

The chain recombines TRBV19 with TRBJ1-2, with D tentatively TRBD1 (6 bases). The V and J ends lost 9 bases and 4 bases respectively, with 9 bases between them. The V gene's germline CDR1 is LNHDA and CDR2 SQIVND (reference sequence). CDR3 length equals 11 residues. The CDR3 sequence is CASQTGYGYTF. CDR3 DNA: TGTGCCAGCCAGACAGGCTATGGCTACACCTTC.

The rearrangement uses TRBV5-1 and TRBJ2-2; D is perhaps TRBD1 or TRBD2 (5 bases each). CDR3 length equals 15 residues. Per germline, CDR1 SGHRS and CDR2 YFSETQ. The V and J ends lost 4 bases and 6 bases respectively, with 16 bases between them. CDR3 sequence: CASSLGRNVAGELFF. CDR3 sequence (DNA): TGCGCCAGCAGCCTGGGACGAAATGTGGCCGGGGAGCTGTTTTTT.

This chain joins TRBV5-1 and TRBJ1-2; 9 bases line up with TRBD1. The trim removed 1 base at V and 7 bases at J, leaving 11 bases unmatched. The V gene's germline CDR1 is SGHRS and CDR2 YFSETQ. The CDR3 is 16 amino acids. The CDR3 region is CASSLSGEQGALGYTF. In DNA, the CDR3 is TGCGCCAGCAGCTTGAGCGGGGAACAGGGGGCGCTTGGCTACACCTTC.

This chain links TRBV19 with TRBJ1-4, with 8 bases identical to TRBD1. Germline V CDR1 and CDR2: LNHDA, SQIVND (reference sequence). Losses at the gene ends were 0 bases for V and 0 bases for J; bases not matched to a gene: 6. CDR3 length: 18 residues. CDR3 bases: TGTGCCAGTAGTATAGATCACGGACAGGGAGCAACTAATGAAAAACTGTTTTTT. It yields the protein CASSIDHGQGATNEKLFF.